This T cell receptor beta chain comes out of a study of T cell responses to AZD1222 COVID-19 vaccine. Study-level background: Pooling of second doses given at about 4 or about 12 weeks was done. Study observations and caveats: White British donors predominated, females outnumbered males, and clonal diversity was possibly underestimated. Baseline seropositivity occurred in only six AZD1222 recipients. CD4 TCRs associated with vaccination spanned spike, dominating at 160-218 and 743-854.

Assay: immunoSEQ multiplex PCR; the TCRdb copy retains only in-frame clones and omits some. Of approximately 190,000 clones in the sample, around 92% were seen once. Details on this clone: Its antigen is unidentified.

The receptor was isolated from an adult in good health. The sample consisted of peripheral blood, taken on day 0 of AZD1222 vaccination.

CDR3 bases: TGCAGCGTTGTCTCCTCTAGTGGCTACACCTTC. Residues: CSVVSSSGYTF. The rearrangement links TRBV29-1 to TRBJ1-2; D is ambiguous. CDR1 SQVTM and CDR2 ANQGSEA come from the germline V gene. Trimming pared 4 bases from V and 7 bases from J, leaving 10 bases between. The CDR3 length is 11 residues.